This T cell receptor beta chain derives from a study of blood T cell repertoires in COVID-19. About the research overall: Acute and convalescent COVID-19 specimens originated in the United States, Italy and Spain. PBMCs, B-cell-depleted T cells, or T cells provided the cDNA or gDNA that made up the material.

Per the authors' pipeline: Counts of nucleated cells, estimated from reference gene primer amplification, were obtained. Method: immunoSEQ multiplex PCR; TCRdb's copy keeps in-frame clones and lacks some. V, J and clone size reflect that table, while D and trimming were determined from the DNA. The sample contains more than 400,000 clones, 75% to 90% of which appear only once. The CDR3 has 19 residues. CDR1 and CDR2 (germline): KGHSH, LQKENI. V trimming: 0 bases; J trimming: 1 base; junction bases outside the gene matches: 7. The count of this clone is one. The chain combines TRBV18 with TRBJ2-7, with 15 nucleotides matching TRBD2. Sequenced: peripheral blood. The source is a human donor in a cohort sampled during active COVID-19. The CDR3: CASSPPGGTSGRPSYEQYF. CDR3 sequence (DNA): TGTGCCAGCTCACCACCTGGGGGGACTAGCGGGAGGCCGTCCTACGAGCAGTACTTC.